These T cell receptor beta chains were read from a single sample in a study of blood T cell repertoires in COVID-19. Profiling relied on immunoSEQ multiplex PCR, and the TCRdb table lists in-frame clones only, not all of them. Among 250,000 to 300,000 clones listed, 91% were seen once. Input material: PBMCs or T cells enriched from blood (not recorded which). Receptor source: a human donor in a cohort exposed to, infected with or recovered from COVID-19 (not recorded which). The donor label of this sample is uncertain. The CDR3 runs from the conserved cysteine through the conserved F or W. The D gene is left open where the match is weak. Size is omitted from some rows. Given values are once, few, many or a class for expanded clones.

>TRBD2|TRBV9|TRBJ2-3|-
TGTGCCAGCAGCCCCATGTTAACCCCGCTAGCGGACCACACAGATACGCAGTATTTT
CASSPMLTPLADHTDTQYF
>TRBD1|TRBV7-9|TRBJ1-4|-
TGTGCCAGCAGCCTCATGACAGGGGGCAGGGCAACTAATGAAAAACTGTTTTTT
CASSLMTGGRATNEKLFF
>TRBD1|TRBV7-2|TRBJ1-6|-
TGTGCCAGCAGCCCACTGACAGGGAATAATTCACCCCTCCACTTT
CASSPLTGNNSPLHF
>-|TRBV7-3|TRBJ2-1|once
TGTGCCAGCAGCTTACGGGTAGGGGGATCCAACAATGAGCAGTTCTTC
CASSLRVGGSNNEQFF
>-|TRBV7-3|TRBJ2-3|-
TGTGCCAGCAGCCATCAAGGGGGAGATACGCAGTATTTT
CASSHQGGDTQYF
>TRBD1|TRBV10-3|TRBJ1-5|-
TGTGCCATCAGCGACAGGGGGGATCAGCCCCAGCATTTT
CAISDRGDQPQHF
>-|TRBV7-9|TRBJ2-2|-
TGTGCCAGCCTGACAAACCGGGACAAAAACACCGGGGAGCTGTTTTTT
CASLTNRDKNTGELFF
>-|TRBV6-1|TRBJ1-1|-
-
CASSDLLFGQGNFF
>TRBD1|TRBV10-3|TRBJ2-4|-
TGTGCCATTTCTGGACAGGCCGCTCCCAAAAACATTCAGTACTTC
CAISGQAAPKNIQYF
>-|TRBV3-1/TRBV3-2|TRBJ1-2|-
TGTGCCAGCAGCCAAGAAAGTCACGGGGGCTACACCTTC
CASSQESHGGYTF
>-|TRBV30|TRBJ1-2|-
TGTGCCTCTCTCCCCGGGGGTGCGGGCTATGGCTACACCTTC
CASLPGGAGYGYTF
>TRBD1|TRBV12-3/TRBV12-4|TRBJ1-1|once
TGTGCCAGCAGCCCTTGGACAGGTGAAGCTTTCTTT
CASSPWTGEAFF
>-|TRBV2|TRBJ1-1|-
TGTGCCAGCAGTGACGCGGGGGCGGGAAACACTGAAGCTTTCTTT
CASSDAGAGNTEAFF
>-|TRBV5-5|TRBJ2-7|once
TGTGCCAGCAGCTGGGGAGGCACCTACGAGCAGTACTTC
CASSWGGTYEQYF
>-|TRBV5-1|TRBJ1-4|-
TGCGCCAGCAGCTTGGGGGACAAGCACCCTGGGGGTGAAAAACTGTTTTTT
CASSLGDKHPGGEKLFF
>TRBD1|TRBV9|TRBJ1-6|-
TGTGCCAGCAGCGGATCCGGGACAGAATATTCACCCCTCCACTTT
CASSGSGTEYSPLHF
>-|TRBV5-4|TRBJ1-2|-
TGTGCCAGCAGCCACGACAGAGCAAGCTATGGCTACACCTTC
CASSHDRASYGYTF
>-|TRBV4-1|TRBJ1-6|once
TGCGCCAGCCGCGACAGCTTTAATTCACCCCTCCACTTT
CASRDSFNSPLHF
>TRBD1|TRBV19|TRBJ1-1|-
TGTGCCAGTAGTTTGGACAGGGGCCGCACTGAAGCTTTCTTT
CASSLDRGRTEAFF